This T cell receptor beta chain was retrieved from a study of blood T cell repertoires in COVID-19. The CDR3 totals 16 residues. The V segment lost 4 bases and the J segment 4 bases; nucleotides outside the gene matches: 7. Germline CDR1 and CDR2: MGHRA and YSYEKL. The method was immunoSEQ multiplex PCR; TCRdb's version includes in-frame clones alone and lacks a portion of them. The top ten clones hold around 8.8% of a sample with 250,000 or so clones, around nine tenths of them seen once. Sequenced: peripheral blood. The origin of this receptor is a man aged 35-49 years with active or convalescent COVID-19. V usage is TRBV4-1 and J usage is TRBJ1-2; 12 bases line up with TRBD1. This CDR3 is CASSPEGGQGAYGYTF. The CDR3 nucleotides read TGCGCCAGCAGCCCCGAGGGGGGACAGGGGGCCTATGGCTACACCTTC.